The count of the clone carrying this T cell receptor (beta chain) is one. These data belong to a study of blood T cell repertoires in COVID-19. Study-wide background: The origin of the acute and convalescent COVID-19 samples was the United States, Italy and Spain. The cDNA or gDNA used as material had been derived from T cells, B-cell-depleted T cells, or PBMCs.

The trim removed 0 bases at V and 3 bases at J, leaving 1 base unmatched. CDR1 SGHTA and CDR2 FQGNSA come from the germline V gene. The CDR3 is 14 residues long. Only in-frame clones appear in the TCRdb table, and some are missing; sequencing was by immunoSEQ multiplex PCR. Found here are under 200,000 clones, about 88% of them singletons; the top ten hold approximately 5.6%. The V gene is TRBV7-2, the J gene TRBJ2-7; 8 positions agree with TRBD2. This receptor was identified in a man aged 35 to 55 with active or convalescent COVID-19. Sequences were obtained from peripheral blood. The CDR3 nucleotides read TGTGCCAGCAGCTTAGCCGCGGGGGGCTACGAGCAGTACTTC. Translated: CASSLAAGGYEQYF.